A single sample gave rise to the 21 T cell receptor beta chains below, sequenced in a study of CD8+ T cells in alopecia areata. Sequencing relied on a cDNA template that was reverse transcribed from extracted RNA. Using immunoSEQ multiplex PCR, the repertoire was profiled, and TCRdb retains in-frame clones only, with some absent. The repertoire consists of roughly 140,000 clones, with approximately 65% occurring once and the leading ten covering about 38%. Sequencing was carried out using CD8+ T cells sorted from blood. The receptors were sampled from a human donor in good health.

The chain couples TRBV5-6 to TRBJ2-7, with 10 bases identical to TRBD2. This CDR3 contains 15 residues. CDR1 SGHDT and CDR2 YYEEEE come from the germline V gene. With 0 bases clipped from V and 5 bases from J, the junction kept 5 bases outside the gene matches. This CDR3 reads CASSLGTSGGDEQYF. The CDR3 DNA is TGTGCCAGCAGCTTGGGGACTAGCGGAGGGGACGAGCAGTACTTC.

V and J are TRBV4-1 and TRBJ2-1; TRBD1 matches at 9 bases. The CDR3 sequence is 17 residues long. V lost 1 base to trimming and J lost 9 bases; unmatched junction nucleotides: 13. Germline assignment: CDR1 MGHRA and CDR2 YSYEKL. The chain's CDR3 is CASSQASGTGIFIEQFF. For the CDR3, the DNA is TGCGCCAGCAGCCAAGCATCTGGGACAGGGATCTTTATTGAGCAGTTCTTC.

V and J are TRBV5-1 and TRBJ1-1; tentatively, D is TRBD1 (5 bases). CDR3 size: 15 residues. Trimming took 2 bases from V and 1 from J, leaving 12 bases between them. Germline lookup yields CDR1 SGHRS and CDR2 YFSETQ. In nucleotides, the CDR3 is TGCGCCAGCAGCTTAGGGTCGGGGCCGAACACTGAAGCTTTCTTT. Translation gives CASSLGSGPNTEAFF.

The rearrangement uses TRBV7-9 and TRBJ2-1; 8 nucleotides line up with TRBD2. Germline lookup yields CDR1 SEHNR and CDR2 FQNEAQ (reference sequence). After removal of 1 base from V and 8 bases from J, the junction contained 7 bases not matched to a gene. This CDR3 is 15 amino acids long. The chain's CDR3 is CASSLGTSPSHEQFF. The CDR3 bases are TGTGCCAGCAGCTTAGGGACTAGCCCGTCCCATGAGCAGTTCTTC.

CDR3 sequence (DNA): TGCAGCGCCGAGAGGGACACTGAAGCTTTCTTT. Amino acids: CSAERDTEAFF. The rearrangement uses TRBV29-1 and TRBJ1-1; D gene uncertain. The CDR3 covers 11 residues. V gave up 7 bases and J gave up 3 bases, with 9 bases separating them. The germline gives CDR1 SQVTM, CDR2 ANQGSEA.

This clone was recorded once. V usage is TRBV7-6 and J usage is TRBJ2-1; D unclear. The CDR3 is 12 residues long. Trimming stripped 5 bases from V and 5 bases from J, with 7 bases between. Germline CDR1 reads SGHVS; CDR2 reads FNYEAQ. In nucleotides, the CDR3 is TGTGCCAGCAGCCTCGTGAACAATGAGCAGTTCTTC. This sequence encodes CASSLVNNEQFF.

This clone occurred a few times. The chain recombines TRBV5-1 with TRBJ2-7, with 8 nucleotides matching TRBD2. The J segment lost 3 bases and the V segment lost 4 bases, leaving 12 bases of the junction unmatched. The CDR3 covers 16 residues. Germline values: CDR1 SGHRS, CDR2 YFSETQ. The CDR3 region has the DNA TGCGCCAGCAGCGAAAAAGGGACTAGGAGAGGCTACGAGCAGTACTTC. This translates into CASSEKGTRRGYEQYF.

This chain connects TRBV6-1 to TRBJ2-2; D not certain. Trimming removed 4 bases at V and 6 bases at J, with 6 bases between. Germline CDR1 is MNHNS and CDR2 is SASEGT. This CDR3 has 12 amino acids. CDR3 bases: TGTGCCAGCAGTGGGGGTGCCGGGGAGCTGTTTTTT. It is translated as CASSGGAGELFF.

The chain is built from TRBV5-1 and TRBJ1-2; 8 bases agree with TRBD1. V was clipped by 2 bases and J by 1 base; unmatched bases: 7. Germline CDR1 and CDR2: SGHRS and YFSETQ. The CDR3 is 16 residues long. The CDR3 region has the DNA TGCGCCAGCAGCTTCTGGACAGGGCTATATAACTATGGCTACACCTTC. It is translated as CASSFWTGLYNYGYTF.

The chain couples TRBV10-2 to TRBJ1-1, with D possibly TRBD1 on 6 matching bases. In germline, CDR1 is WSHSY, CDR2 SAAADI. The CDR3 runs to 12 residues. V dropped 6 bases and J dropped 5 bases, with 10 bases sitting between them. The chain's CDR3 is CASRPQGTEAFF. The CDR3, as DNA: TGCGCCAGCAGGCCTCAGGGGACTGAAGCTTTCTTT.

Turning to this clone: A junction boundary mismatches the germline segment, possibly from a read error. This sequence joins TRBV29-1 and TRBJ2-1; D is possibly TRBD1 (6 bases). CDR3 length: 11 residues. The germline gives CDR1 SQVTM, CDR2 ANQGSEA. The CDR3 here is CSVDSRQGIIF. DNA of the CDR3: TGCAGCGTTGACTCGCGGCAGGGGATAATCTTC.

There are a few counts of this clone. Different DNA sequences within this sample yield the same CDR3. V usage is TRBV7-6 and J usage is TRBJ1-1, with 9 bases that match TRBD1. Germline lookup yields CDR1 SGHVS and CDR2 FNYEAQ. The CDR3 consists of 13 residues. Germline trimming cut 5 bases from V and 8 bases from J; bases unmatched to any gene: 6. For the CDR3, the DNA is TGTGCCAGCAGCCTCCCGGGACAGGGAGAAGCTTTCTTT. Translation gives CASSLPGQGEAFF.

The chain couples TRBV28 to TRBJ2-7; the D gene is possibly TRBD1 (5 bases). The germline gives CDR1 MDHEN, CDR2 SYDVKM. V lost 5 bases and J 5 bases, leaving 19 bases between the germline ends. The CDR3 is 15 residues long. The CDR3 protein is CASSTRQSLLDEQYF. DNA of the CDR3: TGTGCCAGCAGTACCCGACAGAGCCTCCTGGACGAGCAGTACTTC.

The CDR3 sequence: CASSQAGLGDNEQFF. Here the CDR3 DNA reads TGTGCCAGCAGCCAAGCGGGACTGGGTGACAATGAGCAGTTCTTC. V is TRBV14 and J is TRBJ2-1, with D possibly TRBD2 on 6 matching bases. The CDR3 contains 15 residues. The V gene's germline CDR1 is SGHDN and CDR2 FVKESK. V dropped 1 base and J dropped 5 bases, with 12 bases sitting between them.

The CDR3 loop is CSVEGSTDTQYF. For the CDR3, the DNA is TGCAGCGTTGAGGGTAGCACAGATACGCAGTATTTT. The rearrangement joins TRBV29-1 to TRBJ2-3, with D hard to call. The V end lost 3 bases, the J end lost 0 bases, and 4 bases lay between the germline ends. CDR1 and CDR2 (germline): SQVTM, ANQGSEA. The CDR3 is 12 amino acids.

The chain carries TRBV6-5 and TRBJ1-2; D may be TRBD1 (5 bases). V dropped 2 bases and J dropped 4 bases, with 8 bases sitting between them. From germline, CDR1 is MNHEY and CDR2 SVGAGI. The CDR3 totals 13 residues. The CDR3 nucleotides are TGTGCCAGCAGTTACCCAGGGAGCTATGGCTACACCTTC. Its protein product is CASSYPGSYGYTF.

The rearrangement uses TRBV2 and TRBJ2-2; TRBD2 matches at 7 bases. Germline CDR1 SNHLY, CDR2 FYNNEI. Trimming removed 1 base from V and 3 bases from J; junction bases left unmatched: 5. This CDR3 has 16 residues. In DNA, the CDR3 is TGTGCCAGCAGTGAAGGTCAGGCGGGGGACACCGGGGAGCTGTTTTTT. Protein sequence: CASSEGQAGDTGELFF.

This sequence joins TRBV14 and TRBJ2-1; the D gene is possibly TRBD2 (5 bases). The CDR3 loop spans 15 amino acids. Trimming took 1 base from V and 8 from J, leaving 15 bases between them. Germline-derived CDR1 and CDR2 are SGHDN and FVKESK. The CDR3 sequence: CASSQVGGLPHEQFF. DNA of the CDR3: TGTGCCAGCAGCCAAGTGGGCGGGCTCCCTCATGAGCAGTTCTTC.

The rearrangement joins TRBV15 to TRBJ2-5; 15 bases are shared with TRBD2. Trimming removed 5 bases from V and 2 bases from J; junction bases left unmatched: 3. CDR3 length: 16 residues. Germline CDR1 LNHNV, CDR2 YYDKDF (reference sequence). The CDR3 DNA reads TGTGCCACCAGCGGAGGGACTAGCGGGAGGCAAGAGACCCAGTACTTC. Its translation is CATSGGTSGRQETQYF.

The chain employs TRBV29-1 and TRBJ2-1, with 9 positions matching TRBD1. Germline assignment: CDR1 SQVTM and CDR2 ANQGSEA. The CDR3 extends over 12 amino acids. J gave up 7 bases and V 6 bases, and 4 bases lay outside the gene matches. This chain's CDR3 is CSVGTGSNEQFF. DNA for the CDR3: TGCAGCGTAGGGACAGGGAGTAATGAGCAGTTCTTC.

The table lists this clone with a few counts. The chain recombines TRBV23-1 with TRBJ2-7; possibly TRBD2 for D (6 bases). TRBV23-1 is an ORF, with its function uncertain. There are 14 residues in the CDR3. Trimming pared 5 bases from V and 0 bases from J, leaving 11 bases between. Here the CDR3 reads CASSRAGFSYEQYF. In DNA, the CDR3 is TGCGCCAGCAGTAGAGCGGGTTTCTCCTACGAGCAGTACTTC.